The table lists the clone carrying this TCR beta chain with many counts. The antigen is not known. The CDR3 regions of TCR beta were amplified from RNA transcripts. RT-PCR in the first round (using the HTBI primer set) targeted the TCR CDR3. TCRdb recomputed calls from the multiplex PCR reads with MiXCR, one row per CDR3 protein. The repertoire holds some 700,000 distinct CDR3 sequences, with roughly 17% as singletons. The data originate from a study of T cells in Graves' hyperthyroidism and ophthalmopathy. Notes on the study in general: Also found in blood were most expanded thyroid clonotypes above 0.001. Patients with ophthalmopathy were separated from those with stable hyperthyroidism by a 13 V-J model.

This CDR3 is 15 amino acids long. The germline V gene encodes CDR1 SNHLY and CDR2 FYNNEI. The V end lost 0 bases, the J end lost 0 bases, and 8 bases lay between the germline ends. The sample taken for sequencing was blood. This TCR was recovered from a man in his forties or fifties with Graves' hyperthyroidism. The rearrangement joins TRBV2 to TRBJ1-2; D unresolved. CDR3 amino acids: CASSEALTANYGYTF. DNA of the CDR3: TGTGCCAGCAGTGAAGCGCTAACGGCTAACTATGGCTACACCTTC.